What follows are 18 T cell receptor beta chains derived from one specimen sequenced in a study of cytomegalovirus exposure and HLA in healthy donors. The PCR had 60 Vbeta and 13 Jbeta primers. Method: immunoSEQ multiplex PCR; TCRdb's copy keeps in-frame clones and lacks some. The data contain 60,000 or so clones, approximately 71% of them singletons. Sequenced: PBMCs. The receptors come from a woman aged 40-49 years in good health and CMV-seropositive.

CDR3 sequence: CASSLRGEQYF. The CDR3 bases are TGTGCCAGCAGCTTGAGAGGCGAGCAGTACTTC. The rearrangement joins TRBV5-8 to TRBJ2-7; unclear D gene. Per the germline V gene, CDR1 is SGHTS and CDR2 is YDEGEE. Trimming took 1 base from V and 6 from J, leaving 5 bases between them. This CDR3 region has 11 residues. Looking up the rest from reference TRBV5-8 and TRBJ2-7 gives the full variable domain: EAGVTQSPTHLIKTRGQQATLRCSPISGHTSVYWYQQALGLGLQFLLWYDEGEERNRGNFPPRFSGRQFPNYSSELNVNALELEDSALYLCASSLRGEQYFGPGTRLTVT.

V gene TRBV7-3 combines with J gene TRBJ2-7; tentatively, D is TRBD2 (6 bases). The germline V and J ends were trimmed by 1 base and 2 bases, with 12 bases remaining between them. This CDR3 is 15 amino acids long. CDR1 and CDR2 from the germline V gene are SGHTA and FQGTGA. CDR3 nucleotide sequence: TGTGCCAGCAGCTTAATTGCAGGAGGGGCCTACGAGCAGTACTTC. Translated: CASSLIAGGAYEQYF. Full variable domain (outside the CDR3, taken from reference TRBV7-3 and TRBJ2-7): GAGVSQTPSNKVTEKGKYVELRCDPISGHTALYWYRQSLGQGPEFLIYFQGTGAADDSGLPNDRFFAVRPEGSVSTLKIQRTERGDSAVYLCASSLIAGGAYEQYFGPGTRLTVT.

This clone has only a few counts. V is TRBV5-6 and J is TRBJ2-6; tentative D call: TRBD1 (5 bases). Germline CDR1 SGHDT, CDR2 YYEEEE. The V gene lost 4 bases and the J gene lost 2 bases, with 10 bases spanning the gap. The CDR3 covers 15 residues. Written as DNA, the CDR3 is TGTGCCAGCAGCAATAGGGGCCCTGGGGCCAACGTCCTGACTTTC. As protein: CASSNRGPGANVLTF.

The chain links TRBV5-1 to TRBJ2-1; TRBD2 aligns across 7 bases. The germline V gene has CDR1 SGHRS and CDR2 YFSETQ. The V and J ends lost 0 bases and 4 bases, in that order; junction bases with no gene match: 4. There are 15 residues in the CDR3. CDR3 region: CASSLGQGGYNEQFF. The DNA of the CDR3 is TGCGCCAGCAGCTTGGGTCAGGGAGGGTACAATGAGCAGTTCTTC.

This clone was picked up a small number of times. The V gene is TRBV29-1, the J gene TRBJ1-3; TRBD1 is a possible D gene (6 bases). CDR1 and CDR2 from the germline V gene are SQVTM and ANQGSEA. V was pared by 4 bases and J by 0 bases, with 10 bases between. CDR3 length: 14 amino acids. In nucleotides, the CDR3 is TGCAGCGTTGCGACAGGAAGCTCTGGAAACACCATATATTTT. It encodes CSVATGSSGNTIYF. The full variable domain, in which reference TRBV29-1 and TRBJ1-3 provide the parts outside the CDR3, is SAVISQKPSRDICQRGTSLTIQCQVDSQVTMMFWYRQQPGQSLTLIATANQGSEATYESGFVIDKFPISRPNLTFSTLTVSNMSPEDSSIYLCSVATGSSGNTIYFGEGSWLTVV.

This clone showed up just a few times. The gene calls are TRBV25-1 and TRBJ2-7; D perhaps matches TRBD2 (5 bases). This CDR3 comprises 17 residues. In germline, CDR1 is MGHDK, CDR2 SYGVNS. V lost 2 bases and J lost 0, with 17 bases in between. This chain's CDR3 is CASSEPGGRSSSYEQYF. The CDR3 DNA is TGTGCCAGCAGTGAACCGGGTGGGAGATCGAGCTCCTACGAGCAGTACTTC.

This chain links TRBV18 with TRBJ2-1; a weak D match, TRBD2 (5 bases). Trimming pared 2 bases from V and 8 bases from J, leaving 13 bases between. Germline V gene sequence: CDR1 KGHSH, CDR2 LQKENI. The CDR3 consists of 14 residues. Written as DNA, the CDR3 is TGTGCCAGCTCACCAGCGGGCCCGAGACATGAGCAGTTCTTC. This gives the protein CASSPAGPRHEQFF.

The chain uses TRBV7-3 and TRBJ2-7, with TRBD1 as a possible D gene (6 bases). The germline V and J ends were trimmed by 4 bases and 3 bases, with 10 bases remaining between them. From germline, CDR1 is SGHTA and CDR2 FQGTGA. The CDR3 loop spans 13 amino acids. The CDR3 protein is CASSSATGYEQYF. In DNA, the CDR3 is TGTGCCAGCAGCTCGGCGACAGGCTACGAGCAGTACTTC.

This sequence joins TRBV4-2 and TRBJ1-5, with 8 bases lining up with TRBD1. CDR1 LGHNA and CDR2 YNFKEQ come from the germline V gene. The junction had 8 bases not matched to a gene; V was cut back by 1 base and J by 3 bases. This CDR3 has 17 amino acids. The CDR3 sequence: CASSQGSETGVNQPQHF. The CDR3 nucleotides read TGTGCCAGCAGCCAAGGGTCCGAGACAGGGGTCAATCAGCCCCAGCATTTT.

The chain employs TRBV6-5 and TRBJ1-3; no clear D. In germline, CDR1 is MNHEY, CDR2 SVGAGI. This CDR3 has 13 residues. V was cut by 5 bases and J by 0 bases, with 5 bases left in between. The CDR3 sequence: CASSRDSGNTIYF. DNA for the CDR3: TGTGCCAGCAGTAGAGACTCTGGAAACACCATATATTTT.

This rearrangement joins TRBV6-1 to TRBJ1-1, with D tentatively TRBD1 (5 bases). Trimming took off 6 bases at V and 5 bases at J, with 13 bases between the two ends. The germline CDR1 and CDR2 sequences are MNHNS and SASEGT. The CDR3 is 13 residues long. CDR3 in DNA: TGTGCCAGCAGCGCAGGGAGGGTGACTGAAGCTTTCTTT. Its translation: CASSAGRVTEAFF.

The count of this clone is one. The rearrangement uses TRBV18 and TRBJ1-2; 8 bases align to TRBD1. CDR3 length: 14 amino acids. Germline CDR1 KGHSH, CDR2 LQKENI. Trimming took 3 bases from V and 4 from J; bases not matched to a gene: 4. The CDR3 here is CASSPSGGSYGYTF. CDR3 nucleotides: TGTGCCAGCTCACCGTCAGGGGGCAGCTATGGCTACACCTTC.

This chain's CDR3 is CASRPGTGSYNSPLHF. Here the CDR3 DNA reads TGTGCCAGCAGACCCGGGACAGGGTCTTATAATTCACCCCTCCACTTT. This chain joins TRBV2 and TRBJ1-6; 9 nucleotides align to TRBD1. CDR3 length: 16 residues. Germline-derived CDR1 and CDR2 are SNHLY and FYNNEI. The J segment lost 4 bases and the V segment lost 6 bases, leaving 7 bases of the junction unmatched.

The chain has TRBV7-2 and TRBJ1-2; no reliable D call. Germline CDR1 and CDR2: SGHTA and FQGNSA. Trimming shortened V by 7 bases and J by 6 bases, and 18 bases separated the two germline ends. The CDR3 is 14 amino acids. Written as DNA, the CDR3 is TGTGCCAGCAAAATTACCGGTGATCCCCATGGCTACACCTTC. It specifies CASKITGDPHGYTF.

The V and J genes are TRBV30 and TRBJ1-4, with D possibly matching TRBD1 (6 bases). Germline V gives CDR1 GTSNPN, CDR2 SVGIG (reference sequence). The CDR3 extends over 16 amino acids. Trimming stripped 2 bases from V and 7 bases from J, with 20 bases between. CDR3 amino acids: CAWSRPATGIGEKLFF. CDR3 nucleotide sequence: TGTGCCTGGAGTCGACCTGCGACAGGAATAGGTGAAAAACTGTTTTTT.

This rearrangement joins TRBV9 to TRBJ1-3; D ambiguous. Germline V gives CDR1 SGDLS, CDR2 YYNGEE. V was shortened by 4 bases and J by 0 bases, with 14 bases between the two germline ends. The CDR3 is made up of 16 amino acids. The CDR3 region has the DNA TGTGCCAGCAGCTCCGGGGTGACTAACTCTGGAAACACCATATATTTT. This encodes CASSSGVTNSGNTIYF.

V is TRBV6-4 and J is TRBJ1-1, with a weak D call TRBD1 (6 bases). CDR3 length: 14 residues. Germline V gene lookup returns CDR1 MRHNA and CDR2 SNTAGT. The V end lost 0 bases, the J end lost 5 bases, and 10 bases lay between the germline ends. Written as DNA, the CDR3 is TGTGCCAGCAGTGACTCGAGTAGGGGGACTGAAGCTTTCTTT. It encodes CASSDSSRGTEAFF.

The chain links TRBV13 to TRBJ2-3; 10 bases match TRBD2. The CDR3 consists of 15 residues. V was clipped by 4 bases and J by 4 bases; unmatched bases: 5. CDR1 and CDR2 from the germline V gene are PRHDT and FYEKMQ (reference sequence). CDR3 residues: CASSSGTSDPDTQYF. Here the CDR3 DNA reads TGTGCCAGCAGCTCCGGGACTAGCGACCCAGATACGCAGTATTTT.